Following are 10 T cell receptor beta chains from one sample sequenced in a study of radiotherapy plus CTLA-4 blockade in lung cancer. Sequencing used immunoSEQ multiplex PCR; TCRdb keeps in-frame clones, though not all of them. There are tens of thousands of clones in the sample; around 87% occur only once, and around 0.87% lies in the top ten. The material was peripheral blood, obtained from a patient treated with radiotherapy plus ipilimumab. The receptors derive from a human donor with non-small cell lung cancer who had stable disease on radiotherapy plus ipilimumab.

This rearrangement joins TRBV6-5 to TRBJ1-4; 7 positions agree with TRBD1. CDR1 MNHEY and CDR2 SVGAGI come from the germline V gene. The CDR3 runs 13 residues. The J segment lost 6 bases and the V segment lost 5 bases, leaving 3 bases of the junction unmatched. CDR3 in DNA: TGTGCCAGCAGTCCCGACAGGGATGAAAAACTGTTTTTT. As protein: CASSPDRDEKLFF.

The chain joins TRBV6-4 to TRBJ1-1; 9 nucleotides line up with TRBD1. V gave up 2 bases and J gave up 3 bases; unmatched junction bases: 4. The CDR3 length is 15 residues. The germline V gene encodes CDR1 MRHNA and CDR2 SNTAGT. CDR3 nucleotides: TGTGCCAGCAGTGACGGGACAGGGCGACACACTGAAGCTTTCTTT. It is translated as CASSDGTGRHTEAFF.

The chain employs TRBV18 and TRBJ2-7, with D possibly called TRBD1 or TRBD2 (6 bases each). The V gene lost 0 bases and the J gene lost 3 bases, with 15 bases spanning the gap. This CDR3 is 16 amino acids long. Per the germline V gene, CDR1 is KGHSH and CDR2 is LQKENI. The CDR3 protein is CASSPPGGTKHYEQYF. CDR3 bases: TGTGCCAGCTCACCACCCGGCGGGACAAAGCACTACGAGCAGTACTTC.

The rearrangement joins TRBV5-6 to TRBJ1-3; D not certain. This CDR3 is built from 13 residues. Looked up from germline, CDR1 is SGHDT and CDR2 is YYEEEE. V was cut by 0 bases and J by 3 bases, with 4 bases left in between. CDR3: CASSLGRGNTIYF. The CDR3 DNA reads as TGTGCCAGCAGCTTGGGGCGTGGAAACACCATATATTTT.

The chain carries TRBV6-1 and TRBJ1-5; 8 bases fit TRBD1. V shed 6 bases, J shed 7 bases, and the junction held 8 bases outside the gene matches. Germline V lookup: CDR1 MNHNS, CDR2 SASEGT. The CDR3 is made up of 14 amino acids. In nucleotides, the CDR3 is TGTGCCAGCAGCAAGGCAGGGGGCTCCCAGCCCCAGCATTTT. It translates to CASSKAGGSQPQHF.

V gene TRBV9 combines with J gene TRBJ1-5; maybe TRBD1 (5 bases). Per germline, CDR1 SGDLS and CDR2 YYNGEE. The CDR3 is 14 residues long. Trimming removed 0 bases at V and 5 bases at J, with 9 bases between. In DNA, the CDR3 is TGTGCCAGCAGCGTAGGGCAGGGTGATCAGCCCCAGCATTTT. This encodes CASSVGQGDQPQHF.

The chain couples TRBV6-6 to TRBJ2-5, with 9 bases aligning to TRBD2. The germline CDR1 and CDR2 sequences are MNHNY and SVGAGI (reference sequence). The CDR3 sequence is 15 residues long. Trimming at V came to 6 bases and at J to 1 base, leaving 6 bases not matched to a gene. CDR3 amino acids: CASSRLAGTQETQYF. The CDR3 DNA reads as TGTGCCAGCAGCAGGCTAGCGGGGACCCAAGAGACCCAGTACTTC.

J is TRBJ2-4 and V is TRBV5-4; 9 nucleotides agree with TRBD1. Germline V CDR1 and CDR2: SGHNT, YYREEE (reference sequence). J gave up 5 bases and V 2 bases, and 8 bases lay outside the gene matches. The CDR3 runs to 16 residues. The CDR3 coding sequence is TGTGCCAGCAGCTTAGGGACAGGGAAAAGTGAAAACATTCAGTACTTC. It yields the protein CASSLGTGKSENIQYF. The full variable domain, in which reference TRBV5-4 and TRBJ2-4 provide the parts outside the CDR3, is ETGVTQSPTHLIKTRGQQVTLRCSSQSGHNTVSWYQQALGQGPQFIFQYYREEENGRGNFPPRFSGLQFPNYSSELNVNALELDDSALYLCASSLGTGKSENIQYFGAGTRLSVL.

The chain joins TRBV30 to TRBJ2-1; perhaps TRBD2 as D (5 bases). This CDR3 has 13 amino acids. CDR1 is GTSNPN, CDR2 SVGIG, per germline (reference sequence). V lost 2 bases, J lost 6 bases, and 11 bases lay in between. This CDR3 is CAWSYGGPNEQFF. CDR3 in DNA: TGTGCCTGGAGTTATGGCGGGCCCAATGAGCAGTTCTTC.

The chain is built from TRBV27 and TRBJ1-1, with a tentative D call TRBD1 (6 bases). Trimming stripped 5 bases from V and 5 bases from J, with 15 bases between. The CDR3 has 14 amino acids. The V gene's germline CDR1 is MNHEY and CDR2 SMNVEV (reference sequence). DNA for the CDR3: TGTGCCAGCAGTCCGGCATCAGGGGTTACTGAAGCTTTCTTT. It yields the protein CASSPASGVTEAFF.